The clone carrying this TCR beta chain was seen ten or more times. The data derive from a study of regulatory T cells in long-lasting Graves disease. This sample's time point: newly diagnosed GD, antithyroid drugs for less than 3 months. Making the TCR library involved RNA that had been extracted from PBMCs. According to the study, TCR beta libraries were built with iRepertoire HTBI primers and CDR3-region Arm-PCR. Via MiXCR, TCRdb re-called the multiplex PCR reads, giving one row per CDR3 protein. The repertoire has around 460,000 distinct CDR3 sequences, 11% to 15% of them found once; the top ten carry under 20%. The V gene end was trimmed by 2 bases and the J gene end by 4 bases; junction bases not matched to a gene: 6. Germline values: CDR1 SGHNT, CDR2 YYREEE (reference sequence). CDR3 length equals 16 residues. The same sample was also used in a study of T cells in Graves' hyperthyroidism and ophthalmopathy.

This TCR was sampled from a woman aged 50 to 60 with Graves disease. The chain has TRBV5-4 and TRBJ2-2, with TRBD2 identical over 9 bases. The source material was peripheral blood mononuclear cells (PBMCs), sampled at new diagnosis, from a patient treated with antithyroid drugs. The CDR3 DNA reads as TGTGCCAGCAGCTTCTTGCTAGCGGGACTCACCGGGGAGCTGTTTTTT. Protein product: CASSFLLAGLTGELFF.